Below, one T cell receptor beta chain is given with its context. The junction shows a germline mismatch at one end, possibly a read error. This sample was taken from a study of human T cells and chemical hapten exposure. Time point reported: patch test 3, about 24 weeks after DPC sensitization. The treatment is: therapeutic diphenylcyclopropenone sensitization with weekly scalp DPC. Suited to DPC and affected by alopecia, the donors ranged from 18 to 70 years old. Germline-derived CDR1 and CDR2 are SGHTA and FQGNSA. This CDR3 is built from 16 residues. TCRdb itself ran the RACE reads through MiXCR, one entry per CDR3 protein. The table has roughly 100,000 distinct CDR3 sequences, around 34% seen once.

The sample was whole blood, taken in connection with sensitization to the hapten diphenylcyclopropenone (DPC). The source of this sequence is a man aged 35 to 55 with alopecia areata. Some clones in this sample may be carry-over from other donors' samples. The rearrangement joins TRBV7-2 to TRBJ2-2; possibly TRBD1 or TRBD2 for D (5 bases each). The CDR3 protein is CASSLAQAGQAGKLFF. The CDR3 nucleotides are TGTGCCAGCAGCTTAGCGCAGGCAGGGCAGGCCGGGAAGCTGTTTTTT.